These T cell receptor beta chains were read from a single sample in a study of identical twins. From the 5' RACE reads, TCRdb called clonotypes with MiXCR, one entry per CDR3 protein. Altogether under 350,000 distinct CDR3 sequences are present, more than 8% being singletons, with the ten largest covering 7% to 8.5%. These data were also reused for a study on yellow fever vaccine responses in identical twins.

Sequencing was performed on CD8+ T cells sorted from blood. These receptors all stem from a woman aged 18-30 years in good health. CDR3s include the opening cysteine and the closing phenylalanine or tryptophan. The order of the fields is clone size, J gene, D gene, V gene, CDR3 DNA, CDR3 protein. A D gene is named only where the DNA matches it firmly. The size field is filled for only some rows; it gives once, few, many or a size class.

size: NA
J: TRBJ2-3
D: TRBD2
V: TRBV9
DNA: TGTGCCAGCAGCGTAGAGACTAGCCTCCAGGATACGCAGTATTTT
CDR3: CASSVETSLQDTQYF

size: many
J: TRBJ2-7
D: TRBD1
V: TRBV13
DNA: TGTGCCAGCAAGAACTCGGGACAGGGGTACTACGAGCAGTACTTC
CDR3: CASKNSGQGYYEQYF

size: few
J: TRBJ1-2
D: NA
V: TRBV27
DNA: TGTGCCAGCAGTTTGAATGAGGGGGAAGGTTATGGCTACACCTTC
CDR3: CASSLNEGEGYGYTF

size: many
J: TRBJ2-2
D: NA
V: TRBV28
DNA: TGTGCCAGCAACGCCGCGACTCGATACACCGGGGAGCTGTTTTTT
CDR3: CASNAATRYTGELFF

size: many
J: TRBJ2-7
D: NA
V: TRBV20-1
DNA: TGCAGTGCTAGAGACCGGGACTTCGCCTACGAGCAGTACTTC
CDR3: CSARDRDFAYEQYF

size: NA
J: TRBJ1-3
D: NA
V: TRBV29-1
DNA: TGCAGCGTGGGTGTGACTGGAAACACCATATATTTT
CDR3: CSVGVTGNTIYF

size: few
J: TRBJ2-3
D: NA
V: TRBV7-8
DNA: TGTGCCAGCAGCTTAGAGTTGGCAGAAGATACGCAGTATTTT
CDR3: CASSLELAEDTQYF

size: few
J: TRBJ2-7
D: NA
V: TRBV27
DNA: TGTGCCAGCAGCCCCGAGTACTCCTACGAGCAGTACTTC
CDR3: CASSPEYSYEQYF

size: many
J: TRBJ2-5
D: NA
V: TRBV7-9
DNA: TGTGCCAGCACGGGTGGCGGACCTAGAGAGACCCAGTACTTC
CDR3: CASTGGGPRETQYF

size: many
J: TRBJ2-1
D: NA
V: TRBV4-1
DNA: TGCGCCAGCAGCCAAGTAGGACTGAGCTCCTACAATGAGCAGTTCTTC
CDR3: CASSQVGLSSYNEQFF